The following is a T cell receptor (beta chain) sequence with its context. Antigen unknown. At the DNA level, this CDR3 is encoded by other sequences in the same sample as well. Use of 60 Vbeta and 13 Jbeta primers characterized the PCR. The assay was immunoSEQ multiplex PCR, and TCRdb's table has in-frame clones only and misses some. The sample consists of about 160,000 clones, around four fifths of them appearing once. The data belong to a study of cytomegalovirus exposure and HLA in healthy donors. Study results and limitations: Upon later analysis, TCR association rates were observed to vary by HLA locus, being highest for DRB1 and lowest for HLA-C. Further analysis, carried out later, found HLA-associated TCR beta chains more clonally expanded than equally common other chains. Several V segments, TRBV6-2 and TRBV6-3 among them, could not be told apart and were dropped.

V lost 5 bases, J lost 4 bases, and 8 bases lay in between. The CDR3 consists of 12 residues. CDR1 is MDHEN and CDR2 is SYDVKM in the germline V gene. Material for sequencing was PBMCs. The sequence was collected from a man between 18 and 35 years old in good health and CMV-seronegative. This chain links TRBV28 with TRBJ1-2, with a weak D call TRBD1 (5 bases). CDR3 loop: CASSLGLYGYTF. For the CDR3, the DNA is TGTGCCAGCAGTCTGGGACTCTATGGCTACACCTTC.